These 17 T cell receptor beta chains share one sample of origin, sequenced in a study of T cell repertoires in cytomegalovirus infection. TCRdb re-called the reads with MiXCR, one entry per CDR3 protein. The sample lists just over 150,000 distinct CDR3 sequences, 20% to 30% occurring once. Material: PBMCs. The receptor set was obtained from a human donor in good health (CMV status not recorded). Some clones in this sample may be carry-over from other donors' samples.

About this clonotype: A much bigger clone sits one base away, suggesting this may be a read error. The chain has TRBV28 and TRBJ2-5, with D perhaps TRBD1 (5 bases). Germline CDR1 MDHEN, CDR2 SYDVKM. The CDR3 has 13 amino acids. CDR3 coding DNA: TGTGCCAGCAGATTTTGGGGCGAAGAGATCCAGTACTTC. Its translation: CASRFWGEEIQYF.

This clonotype was observed once. The chain joins TRBV9 to TRBJ1-1; 9 positions match TRBD1. The CDR3 runs to 14 residues. Germline loops: CDR1 SGDLS, CDR2 YYNGEE. The V segment lost 3 bases and the J segment 1 base; nucleotides outside the gene matches: 1. The CDR3 is CASSADRGNTEAFF. CDR3 nucleotide sequence: TGTGCCAGCAGCGCGGACAGGGGGAACACTGAAGCTTTCTTT.

This clonotype was counted between two and nine times. This chain joins TRBV28 and TRBJ1-2; 10 positions match TRBD1. CDR1 and CDR2 from the germline V gene are MDHEN and SYDVKM. The ends lost 6 bases at V and 4 bases at J; junction bases unmatched: 11. CDR3 size: 16 residues. The CDR3 sequence: CASRLSGTGASYGYTF. The CDR3 DNA reads TGTGCCAGCAGACTCTCCGGGACAGGGGCGAGCTATGGCTACACCTTC.

This clonotype was counted between two and nine times. The chain carries TRBV20-1 and TRBJ2-7; 10 positions agree with TRBD2. The CDR3 has 14 residues. CDR1 is DFQATT and CDR2 is SNEGSKA in the germline V gene (reference sequence). Trimming removed 3 bases from V and 4 bases from J; junction bases left unmatched: 6. The DNA for the CDR3 is TGCAGTGCTAGCCTAGCGGGGGTGGGATACGAGCAGTACTTC. Translating gives CSASLAGVGYEQYF.

This clonotype was seen only a few times. The chain has TRBV28 and TRBJ1-2, with no clear D. Germline CDR1 and CDR2: MDHEN and SYDVKM. There are 15 residues in the CDR3. The V end was cut by 6 bases, the J end by 2 bases, with 16 bases between. CDR3 loop: CASSPGQVSNYGYTF. In DNA, the CDR3 is TGTGCCAGCAGCCCCGGCCAGGTTTCCAACTATGGCTACACCTTC.

As concerns this clonotype: A much larger clone differs from this one at a single base, so this may be a read error. The chain links TRBV7-8 to TRBJ1-6; 8 nucleotides match TRBD1. CDR1 and CDR2 (germline): SGHVS, FQNEAQ. The CDR3 consists of 18 residues. The CDR3 region is CASSLDGTGSSYSSPLHF. CDR3 nucleotides: TGTGCCAGCAGCTTAGACGGGACAGGCAGCTCCTATAGTTCACCCCTCCACTTT.

The rearrangement links TRBV3-1 to TRBJ2-5; 8 bases match TRBD2. With 4 bases clipped from V and 1 base from J, the junction kept 2 bases outside the gene matches. The CDR3 covers 14 residues. The germline V gene encodes CDR1 LGHDT and CDR2 YNNKEL (reference sequence). CDR3 nucleotide sequence: TGTGCCAGCAGCCCGGGACTAGTCCAAGAGACCCAGTACTTC. As protein: CASSPGLVQETQYF.

This clonotype was observed a handful of times. This chain links TRBV28 with TRBJ1-5; no clear D. The V gene lost 8 bases and the J gene lost 10 bases, with 18 bases spanning the gap. The length of the CDR3 is 13 residues. Per germline, CDR1 MDHEN and CDR2 SYDVKM. CDR3 amino acids: CASGEGNGEPQHF. CDR3 nucleotide sequence: TGTGCCAGCGGGGAGGGAAATGGAGAACCCCAGCATTTT.

At least ten counts were recorded for this clonotype. The chain has TRBV28 and TRBJ1-2, with D unresolved. From germline, CDR1 is MDHEN and CDR2 SYDVKM. The CDR3 runs to 14 residues. V was shortened by 1 base and J by 7 bases, with 13 bases between the two germline ends. CDR3 nucleotide sequence: TGTGCCAGCAGTTTATTGTTGGGCAGCGCTGGCTACACCTTC. Amino acid sequence: CASSLLLGSAGYTF.

The chain links TRBV29-1 to TRBJ1-4; a weak D match, TRBD1 (6 bases). The CDR3 extends over 14 amino acids. CDR1 is SQVTM, CDR2 ANQGSEA, per germline. V was cut by 7 bases and J by 7 bases, with 19 bases left in between. In nucleotides, the CDR3 is TGCAGCGCCGAAGCGGGGGGCGGGGTTGAAAAACTGTTTTTT. Its protein product is CSAEAGGGVEKLFF.

The sample holds many counts of this clonotype. The chain is built from TRBV7-2 and TRBJ2-3; TRBD2 agrees at 7 bases. Germline CDR1 and CDR2: SGHTA and FQGNSA. J gave up 4 bases and V 1 base, and 2 bases lay outside the gene matches. The CDR3 totals 14 residues. The CDR3 is CASSLGGGADTQYF. The CDR3 coding sequence is TGTGCCAGCAGCTTAGGGGGGGGAGCAGATACGCAGTATTTT. The variable domain in full, completed from reference TRBV7-2 and TRBJ2-3, reads GAGVSQSPSNKVTEKGKDVELRCDPISGHTALYWYRQSLGQGLEFLIYFQGNSAPDKSGLPSDRFSAERTGGSVSTLTIQRTQQEDSAVYLCASSLGGGADTQYFGPGTRLTVL.

V and J are TRBV5-4 and TRBJ1-1; 9 bases are a match to TRBD1. V lost 2 bases, J lost 5 bases, and 4 bases stayed unmatched. Germline V lookup: CDR1 SGHNT, CDR2 YYREEE (reference sequence). The CDR3 loop spans 14 amino acids. The CDR3 reads CASSLTGGVTEAFF. CDR3 DNA sequence: TGTGCCAGCAGCTTAACAGGGGGCGTGACTGAAGCTTTCTTT.

In this sample, this clonotype turned up a few times. Here the CDR3 reads CASSFGNWDGNNEQFF. DNA of the CDR3: TGTGCCAGCAGTTTCGGAAATTGGGACGGTAACAATGAGCAGTTCTTC. The chain recombines TRBV28 with TRBJ2-1; either TRBD1 or TRBD2 may supply D (5 bases each). The V gene lost 3 bases and the J gene lost 5 bases, with 17 bases spanning the gap. The CDR3 is 16 amino acids. Germline CDR1 MDHEN, CDR2 SYDVKM.

Only a few counts were recorded for this clonotype. The V and J genes are TRBV28 and TRBJ1-4; D unclear. Trimming took 8 bases from V and 7 from J, leaving 5 bases between them. This CDR3 has 10 residues. Germline values: CDR1 MDHEN, CDR2 SYDVKM. The CDR3 reads CASGREKLFF. CDR3 DNA: TGTGCCAGCGGCCGTGAAAAACTGTTTTTT.

This clonotype has at least ten counts. The CDR3 sequence: CASSQTGGGQPQHF. The CDR3 DNA sequence: TGTGCCAGCAGTCAGACAGGGGGCGGACAGCCCCAGCATTTT. The J gene is TRBJ1-5, the V gene TRBV7-2; the match to TRBD1 covers 10 bases. V lost 6 bases and J lost 7; bases outside the gene matches: 6. CDR1 and CDR2 from the germline V gene are SGHTA and FQGNSA. CDR3 length: 14 residues.

This clonotype has more than one count but fewer than ten. The V and J genes are TRBV27 and TRBJ1-2; D call uncertain. CDR1 is MNHEY, CDR2 SMNVEV, per germline (reference sequence). Trimming stripped 5 bases from V and 2 bases from J, with 12 bases between. The CDR3 is made up of 14 amino acids. In DNA, the CDR3 is TGTGCCAGCAGTCCCTCCCTTAACAACTATGGCTACACCTTC. This encodes CASSPSLNNYGYTF.

V is TRBV4-3 and J is TRBJ2-1; 10 bases are shared with TRBD1. The CDR3 runs 13 residues. J was trimmed by 14 bases and V by 0 bases; bases with no gene match: 4. CDR1 and CDR2 (germline): LGHNA, YSLEER. The CDR3 is CASSQDPGQGKFF. The DNA for the CDR3 is TGCGCCAGCAGCCAAGACCCGGGACAGGGGAAGTTCTTC.